This T cell receptor beta chain was captured by sequencing in a study of OX40 agonist ivuxolimab in advanced cancers. The protocol was immunoSEQ multiplex PCR, while the TCRdb copy is restricted to in-frame clones and leaves out a portion. The table includes under 85,000 clones, under 90% detected once. This clone was observed a few times. The CDR3 is made up of 15 amino acids. CDR1 MNHEY and CDR2 SVGAGI come from the germline V gene. V gave up 0 bases and J gave up 2 bases, with 11 bases separating them. The clonotype originates from an adult with an advanced solid tumor such as melanoma, head and neck, liver or kidney cancer. The chain combines TRBV6-5 with TRBJ2-7, with D maybe TRBD1 (6 bases). This sample comprised CD4+ or CD8+ T cells sorted from blood, obtained in a trial of the OX40 agonist ivuxolimab. The DNA for the CDR3 is TGTGCCAGCAGTTACTCTTCAGGGGACCCCTACGAGCAGTACTTC. Encoded protein: CASSYSSGDPYEQYF.